This T cell receptor beta chain was captured in a study of shared clonotypes between healthy human individuals. At the level of the study: The donors, two women and a few men, were aged 18 to 49.

With regard to this clone: The target antigen is unknown.

V lost 5 bases and J 9 bases, leaving 22 bases between the germline ends. Germline CDR1 MNHEY, CDR2 SVGAGI. The CDR3 consists of 15 residues. The study's findings and limits: Investigators collected only blood, and repertoires in tissues likely differ.

TCRdb's copy holds only in-frame clones and misses some; the assay was immunoSEQ multiplex PCR. The data show hundreds of thousands of clones, about three quarters seen once. The rearrangement links TRBV6-5 to TRBJ1-1; TRBD1 might be the D (5 bases). The sample consisted of memory CD4+ T cells sorted from blood. Documented subset: CD45RA-negative fraction. The TCR originated in a young woman in good health. The CDR3 coding sequence is TGTGCCAGCAGTACCACAGGAGGTCCCTATCTGAAAGCTTTCTTT. Protein product: CASSTTGGPYLKAFF.